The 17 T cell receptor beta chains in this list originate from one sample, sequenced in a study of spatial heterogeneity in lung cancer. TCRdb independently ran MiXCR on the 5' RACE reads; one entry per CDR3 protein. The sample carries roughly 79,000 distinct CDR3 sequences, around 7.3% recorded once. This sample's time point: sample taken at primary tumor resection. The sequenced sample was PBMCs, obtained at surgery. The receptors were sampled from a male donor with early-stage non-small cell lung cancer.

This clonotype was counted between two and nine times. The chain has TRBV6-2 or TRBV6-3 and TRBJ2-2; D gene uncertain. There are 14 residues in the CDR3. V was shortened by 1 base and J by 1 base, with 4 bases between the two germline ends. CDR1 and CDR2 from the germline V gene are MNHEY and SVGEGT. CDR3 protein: CASSYLVNTGELFF. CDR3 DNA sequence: TGTGCCAGCAGTTACTTAGTGAACACCGGGGAGCTGTTTTTT.

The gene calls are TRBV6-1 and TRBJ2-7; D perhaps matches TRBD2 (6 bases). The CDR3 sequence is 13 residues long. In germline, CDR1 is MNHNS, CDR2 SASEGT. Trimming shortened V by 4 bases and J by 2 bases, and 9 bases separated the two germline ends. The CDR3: CASSGGITYEQYF. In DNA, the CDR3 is TGTGCCAGCAGTGGCGGGATAACCTACGAGCAGTACTTC.

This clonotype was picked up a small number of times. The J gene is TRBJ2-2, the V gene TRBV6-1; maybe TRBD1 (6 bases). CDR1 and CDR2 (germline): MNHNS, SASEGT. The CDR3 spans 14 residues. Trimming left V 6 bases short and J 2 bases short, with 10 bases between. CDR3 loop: CASRQGRNTGELFF. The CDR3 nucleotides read TGTGCCAGCAGACAGGGCCGAAACACCGGGGAGCTGTTTTTT.

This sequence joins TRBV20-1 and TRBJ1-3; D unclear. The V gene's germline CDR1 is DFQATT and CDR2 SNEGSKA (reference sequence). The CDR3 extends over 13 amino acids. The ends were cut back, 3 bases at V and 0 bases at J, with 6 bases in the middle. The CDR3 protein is CSASLDSGNTIYF. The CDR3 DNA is TGCAGTGCTAGCCTGGACTCTGGAAACACCATATATTTT.

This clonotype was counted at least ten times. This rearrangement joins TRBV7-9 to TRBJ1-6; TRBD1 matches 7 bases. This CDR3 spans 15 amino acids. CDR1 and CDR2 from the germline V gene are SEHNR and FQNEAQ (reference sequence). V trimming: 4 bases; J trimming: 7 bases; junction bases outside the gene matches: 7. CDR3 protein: CASSSPTGVNSPLHF. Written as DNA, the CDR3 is TGTGCCAGCAGCTCACCAACAGGGGTGAATTCACCCCTCCACTTT.

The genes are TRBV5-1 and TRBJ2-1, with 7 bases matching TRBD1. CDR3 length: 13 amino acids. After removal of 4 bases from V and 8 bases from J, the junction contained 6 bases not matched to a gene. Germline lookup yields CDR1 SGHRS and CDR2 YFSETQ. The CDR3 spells CASSPQGEHEQFF. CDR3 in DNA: TGCGCCAGCAGCCCGCAGGGGGAACATGAGCAGTTCTTC.

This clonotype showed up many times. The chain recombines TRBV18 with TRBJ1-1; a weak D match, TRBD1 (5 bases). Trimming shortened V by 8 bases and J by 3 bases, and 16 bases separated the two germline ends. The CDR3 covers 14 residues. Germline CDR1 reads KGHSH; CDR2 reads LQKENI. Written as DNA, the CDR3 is TGTGCCAGCCACCCCCAGCGGGGGGACACTGAAGCTTTCTTT. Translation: CASHPQRGDTEAFF.

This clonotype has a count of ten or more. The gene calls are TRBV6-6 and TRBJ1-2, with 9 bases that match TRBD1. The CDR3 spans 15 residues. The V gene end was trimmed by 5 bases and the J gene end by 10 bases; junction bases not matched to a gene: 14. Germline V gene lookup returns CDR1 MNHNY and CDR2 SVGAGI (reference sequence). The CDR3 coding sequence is TGTGCCAGCAGTCCTCATTTACCGGGACAGGGATACTACACCTTC. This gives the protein CASSPHLPGQGYYTF.

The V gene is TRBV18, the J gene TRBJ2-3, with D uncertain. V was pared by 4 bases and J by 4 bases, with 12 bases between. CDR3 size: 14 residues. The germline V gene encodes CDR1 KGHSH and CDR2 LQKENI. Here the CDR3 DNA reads TGTGCCAGCTCACTGAGACACCCTCCAGATACGCAGTATTTT. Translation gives CASSLRHPPDTQYF.

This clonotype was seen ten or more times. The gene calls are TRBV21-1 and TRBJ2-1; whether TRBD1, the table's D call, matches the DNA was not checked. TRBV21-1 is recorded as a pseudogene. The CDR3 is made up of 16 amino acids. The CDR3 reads CASSKSPGQCYNEQFF. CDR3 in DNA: TGTGCCAGCAGCAAATCACCGGGACAGTGCTACAATGAGCAGTTCTTC.

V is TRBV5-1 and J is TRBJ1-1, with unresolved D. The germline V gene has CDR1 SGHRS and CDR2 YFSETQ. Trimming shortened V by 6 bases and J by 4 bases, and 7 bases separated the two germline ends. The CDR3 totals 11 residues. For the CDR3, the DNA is TGCGCCAGCACCCGGGGCACTGAAGCTTTCTTT. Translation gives CASTRGTEAFF.

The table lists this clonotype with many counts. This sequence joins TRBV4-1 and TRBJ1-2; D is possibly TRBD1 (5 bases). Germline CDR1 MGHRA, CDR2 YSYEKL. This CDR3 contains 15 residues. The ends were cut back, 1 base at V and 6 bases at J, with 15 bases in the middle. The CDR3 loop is CASSQVGAGNHGYTF. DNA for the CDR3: TGCGCCAGCAGCCAAGTGGGAGCAGGGAACCATGGCTACACCTTC.

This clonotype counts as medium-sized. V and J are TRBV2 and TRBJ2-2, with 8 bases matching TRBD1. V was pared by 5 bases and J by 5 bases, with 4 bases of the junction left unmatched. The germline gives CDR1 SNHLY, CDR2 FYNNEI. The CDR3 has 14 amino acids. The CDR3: CASSRTGMTGELFF. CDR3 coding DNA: TGTGCCAGCAGTCGGACAGGGATGACCGGGGAGCTGTTTTTT.

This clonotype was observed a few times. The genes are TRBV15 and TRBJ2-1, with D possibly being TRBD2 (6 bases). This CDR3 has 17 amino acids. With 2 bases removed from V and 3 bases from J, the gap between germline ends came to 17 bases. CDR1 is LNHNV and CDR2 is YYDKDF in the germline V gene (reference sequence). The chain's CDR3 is CATSRLGAGILYNEQFF. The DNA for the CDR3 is TGTGCCACCAGCAGACTCGGGGCGGGAATCCTCTACAATGAGCAGTTCTTC.

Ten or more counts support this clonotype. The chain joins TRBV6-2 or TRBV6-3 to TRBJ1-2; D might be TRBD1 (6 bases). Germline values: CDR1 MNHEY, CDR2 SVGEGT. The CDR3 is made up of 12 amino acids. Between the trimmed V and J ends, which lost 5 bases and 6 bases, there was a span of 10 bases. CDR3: CASSPYRDGYTF. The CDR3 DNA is TGTGCCAGCAGTCCGTACAGGGATGGCTACACCTTC.

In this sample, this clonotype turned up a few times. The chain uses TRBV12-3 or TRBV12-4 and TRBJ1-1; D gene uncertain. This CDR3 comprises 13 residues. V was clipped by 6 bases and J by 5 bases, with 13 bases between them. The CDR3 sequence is CASSLTEGTEAFF. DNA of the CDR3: TGTGCCAGCAGCCTCACCGAGGGAACTGAAGCTTTCTTT.

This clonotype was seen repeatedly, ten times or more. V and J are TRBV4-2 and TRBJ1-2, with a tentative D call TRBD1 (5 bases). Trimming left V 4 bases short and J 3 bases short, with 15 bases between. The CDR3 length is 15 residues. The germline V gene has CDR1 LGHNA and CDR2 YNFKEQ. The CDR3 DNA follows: TGTGCCAGCAGCCCCTCCGGGACCGAGTACTATGGCTACACCTTC. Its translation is CASSPSGTEYYGYTF.